Following are 20 T cell receptor beta chains from one sample sequenced in a study of shared clonotypes between healthy human individuals. Repertoires were generated with immunoSEQ multiplex PCR, while TCRdb's copy carries only in-frame clones and drops some. The table has hundreds of thousands of clones, 73% seen once. The sequenced material came from memory CD4+ T cells sorted from blood. Subset reported: CD45RA-negative fraction. The receptor set was obtained from a woman aged 25 to 39 in good health.

The V and J genes are TRBV27 and TRBJ2-3; no reliable D call. The CDR3 covers 13 residues. Deletions cut 6 bases from V and 6 bases from J, with 13 bases between. Per germline, CDR1 MNHEY and CDR2 SMNVEV (reference sequence). CDR3 sequence reads: CASSLQVGDTQYF. The CDR3 nucleotides read TGTGCCAGCAGCCTTCAAGTCGGGGATACGCAGTATTTT.

The rearrangement links TRBV7-2 to TRBJ1-5; D gene ambiguous. Trimming took off 3 bases at V and 6 bases at J, with 6 bases between the two ends. The germline gives CDR1 SGHTA, CDR2 FQGNSA. The CDR3 totals 12 residues. CDR3 sequence reads: CASSFQRQPQHF. In DNA form, the CDR3 reads TGTGCCAGCAGCTTTCAACGTCAGCCCCAGCATTTT.

This rearrangement joins TRBV10-3 to TRBJ2-7, with TRBD2 as a possible D gene (5 bases). The V gene lost 3 bases and the J gene lost 6 bases, with 15 bases spanning the gap. The CDR3 length is 14 residues. Germline CDR1 ENHRY, CDR2 SYGVKD. This CDR3 is CAISEGLALREQYF. The CDR3 DNA is TGTGCCATCAGTGAAGGTCTAGCTCTTCGCGAGCAGTACTTC.

Concerning this clone: This sample includes further DNA sequences coding for the same CDR3. The gene calls are TRBV5-6 and TRBJ1-2; unclear D gene. Germline V gene data show CDR1 as SGHDT and CDR2 as YYEEEE. Trimming took off 0 bases at V and 5 bases at J, with 2 bases between the two ends. CDR3 length: 11 residues. CDR3 protein: CASSLGYGYTF. The CDR3 region has the DNA TGTGCCAGCAGCTTGGGGTATGGCTACACCTTC.

This clone occurred many times. This chain joins TRBV28 and TRBJ1-2; tentatively, D is TRBD1 (6 bases). Trimming removed 5 bases from V and 5 bases from J, with 9 bases in between. CDR1 and CDR2 (germline): MDHEN, SYDVKM. The CDR3 contains 12 residues. The CDR3 region is CASSTGQYGYTF. The CDR3 nucleotides are TGTGCCAGCAGTACCGGACAGTATGGCTACACCTTC.

The gene calls are TRBV5-1 and TRBJ2-7; 12 positions agree with TRBD2. V shed 3 bases and J 2 bases; nucleotides not matched to a gene: 3. The germline CDR1 and CDR2 sequences are SGHRS and YFSETQ. There are 15 residues in the CDR3. The chain's CDR3 is CASSSLAGGTYEQYF. The CDR3 bases are TGCGCCAGCAGCTCCCTAGCGGGAGGGACCTACGAGCAGTACTTC.

About this clone: At the DNA level, this CDR3 is encoded by other sequences in the same sample as well. V and J are TRBV29-1 and TRBJ2-3, with D maybe TRBD1 (7 bases). This CDR3 is 12 amino acids long. The germline CDR1 and CDR2 sequences are SQVTM and ANQGSEA. The V gene lost 4 bases and the J gene lost 6 bases, with 11 bases spanning the gap. Written as DNA, the CDR3 is TGCAGCGTTGGCCAGGGGGGTGATACGCAGTATTTT. It yields the protein CSVGQGGDTQYF.

The chain couples TRBV4-2 to TRBJ1-2; perhaps TRBD1 as D (6 bases). CDR3 length equals 14 residues. Germline-derived CDR1 and CDR2 are LGHNA and YNFKEQ. V gave up 0 bases and J gave up 8 bases, with 13 bases separating them. CDR3 sequence reads: CASSQDRGREGYTF. The CDR3 bases are TGTGCCAGCAGCCAAGATCGGGGGCGGGAAGGCTACACCTTC.

A single count supports this clone. Other DNA sequences of this sample code for an identical CDR3. V and J are TRBV29-1 and TRBJ2-2; unclear D gene. V was shortened by 6 bases and J by 2 bases, with 4 bases between the two germline ends. The CDR3 totals 11 residues. Germline V gives CDR1 SQVTM, CDR2 ANQGSEA. For the CDR3, the DNA is TGCAGCGTGTACAACACCGGGGAGCTGTTTTTT. This codes for CSVYNTGELFF.

V usage is TRBV27 and J usage is TRBJ2-7; D might be TRBD1 or TRBD2, each matching 6 bases. CDR1 and CDR2 from the germline V gene are MNHEY and SMNVEV (reference sequence). The CDR3 runs 14 residues. V was trimmed by 5 bases and J by 4 bases, leaving 15 bases between them. CDR3 loop: CASSRRGQFYEQYF. CDR3 in DNA: TGTGCCAGCAGTCGTCGGGGGCAGTTTTACGAGCAGTACTTC.

This clone was detected a few times. This chain connects TRBV6-5 to TRBJ2-7, with a weak D call TRBD2 (5 bases). The V gene lost 0 bases and the J gene lost 6 bases, with 18 bases spanning the gap. Per the germline V gene, CDR1 is MNHEY and CDR2 is SVGAGI. This CDR3 contains 16 residues. The chain's CDR3 is CASSYSNLGSRGEQYF. The CDR3 DNA is TGTGCCAGCAGTTACTCAAATCTTGGGAGCCGCGGCGAGCAGTACTTC.

The chain joins TRBV21-1 to TRBJ1-5. TRBV21-1 is a known pseudogene. This CDR3 is 16 amino acids long. This chain's CDR3 is CASSKSSWVWNQPQHF. The DNA for the CDR3 is TGTGCCAGCAGCAAGAGTTCGTGGGTGTGGAATCAGCCCCAGCATTTT.

The V gene is TRBV6-5, the J gene TRBJ1-2, with 8 bases identical to TRBD1. V dropped 6 bases and J dropped 3; count of bases not matched to a gene: 9. CDR1 MNHEY and CDR2 SVGAGI come from the germline V gene. The CDR3 spans 15 residues. CDR3 sequence reads: CASRPQGAWDYGYTF. Written as DNA, the CDR3 is TGTGCCAGCAGGCCGCAGGGGGCGTGGGACTATGGCTACACCTTC.

V usage is TRBV11-2 and J usage is TRBJ2-3; 8 nucleotides match TRBD2. Germline trimming cut 3 bases from V and 2 bases from J; bases unmatched to any gene: 7. The V gene's germline CDR1 is SGHAT and CDR2 FQNNGV. The CDR3 length is 16 residues. The CDR3 DNA reads TGTGCCAGCAGCTTTCTGCGGGAGGCCTTCACAGATACGCAGTATTTT. Protein product: CASSFLREAFTDTQYF.

V usage is TRBV23-1 and J usage is TRBJ1-5; TRBD1 matches 8 bases. TRBV23-1 is treated as an ORF (open reading frame) with a function not yet certain. The V and J ends lost 7 bases and 1 base, in that order; junction bases with no gene match: 6. The CDR3 runs 15 residues. Here the CDR3 DNA reads TGCGCCAGCATATACAGGGGGAGAAGCAATCAGCCCCAGCATTTT. It yields the protein CASIYRGRSNQPQHF.

The chain has TRBV6-1 and TRBJ1-1, with 7 bases aligning to TRBD1. This CDR3 is built from 16 residues. Germline loops: CDR1 MNHNS, CDR2 SASEGT. The ends lost 0 bases at V and 6 bases at J; junction bases unmatched: 10. This CDR3 is CASSEASPRDSPEAFF. The CDR3 DNA follows: TGTGCCAGCAGTGAAGCGTCCCCCCGGGACAGCCCTGAAGCTTTCTTT.

This chain links TRBV11-2 with TRBJ2-1; D unresolved. This CDR3 is built from 13 residues. Germline lookup yields CDR1 SGHAT and CDR2 FQNNGV. V was cut by 4 bases and J by 8 bases, with 12 bases left in between. The CDR3 loop reads CASSSVIRDEQFF. CDR3 DNA: TGTGCCAGCAGCTCCGTTATTCGGGATGAGCAGTTCTTC.

V and J are TRBV4-1 and TRBJ1-1, with 7 bases matching TRBD1. In germline, CDR1 is MGHRA, CDR2 YSYEKL. The CDR3 contains 18 residues. V gave up 0 bases and J gave up 1 base; unmatched junction bases: 11. For the CDR3, the DNA is TGCGCCAGCAGCCAAGATACAGGGGTGGGCTTGAAGAACACTGAAGCTTTCTTT. It codes for CASSQDTGVGLKNTEAFF.

The chain couples TRBV28 to TRBJ2-4; TRBD2 matches at 8 bases. J lost 0 bases, V lost 5 bases, and 9 bases had no gene match. Germline V gives CDR1 MDHEN, CDR2 SYDVKM. The CDR3 is 17 amino acids. CDR3 region: CASSSPTGGAAKNIQYF. The CDR3 DNA sequence: TGTGCCAGCAGTAGTCCCACGGGGGGGGCAGCCAAAAACATTCAGTACTTC.

This chain links TRBV18 with TRBJ1-5; D is possibly TRBD1 (6 bases). Germline values: CDR1 KGHSH, CDR2 LQKENI. V shed 3 bases and J shed 3 bases, with 12 bases lying between them. The CDR3 loop spans 15 amino acids. CDR3 coding DNA: TGTGCCAGCTCACCGACAGGCGGAGCCAATCAGCCCCAGCATTTT. It encodes CASSPTGGANQPQHF. Drawing the rest from reference TRBV18 and TRBJ1-5, the complete variable domain is NAGVMQNPRHLVRRRGQEARLRCSPMKGHSHVYWYRQLPEEGLKFMVYLQKENIIDESGMPKERFSAEFPKEGPSILRIQQVVRGDSAAYFCASSPTGGANQPQHFGDGTRLSIL.